This T cell receptor (beta chain) was identified during a study of blood T cells in healthy people across ages. The CDR3 length is 16 residues. After removal of 5 bases from V and 5 bases from J, the junction contained 9 bases not matched to a gene. Germline V gene data show CDR1 as SGHAT and CDR2 as FQNNGV. This clonotype was counted between two and nine times. Next came a second PCR, run for about 7 to 12 cycles, which used a sample-barcoded 5' primer along with a J-beta primer mix. TCRdb re-called the 5' RACE reads with MiXCR, one entry per CDR3 protein. The profile shows about 930,000 distinct CDR3 sequences, about 28% of them singletons. These records were also assigned to another study, of T cells of mothers and their children.

The material sequenced was blood. The sequence was obtained from a woman between 35 and 50 years old in good health. The chain recombines TRBV11-2 with TRBJ2-4, with 10 bases matching TRBD1. The CDR3 is CASSTLGQGMQNIQYF. CDR3 nucleotides: TGTGCCAGCAGCACACTGGGACAGGGGATGCAAAACATTCAGTACTTC.